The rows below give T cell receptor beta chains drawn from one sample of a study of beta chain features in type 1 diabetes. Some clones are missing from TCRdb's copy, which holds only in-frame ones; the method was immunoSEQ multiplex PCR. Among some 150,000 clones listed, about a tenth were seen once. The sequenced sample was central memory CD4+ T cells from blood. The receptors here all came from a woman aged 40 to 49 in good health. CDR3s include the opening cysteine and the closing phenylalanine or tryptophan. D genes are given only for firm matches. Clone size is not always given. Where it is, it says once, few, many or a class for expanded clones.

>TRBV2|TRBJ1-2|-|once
TGTGCCAGCAGTACCAACTGGGGAGGACACAGCCTTGATGGCTACACCTTC
CASSTNWGGHSLDGYTF
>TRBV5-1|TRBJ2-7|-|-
TGCGCCAGCAGCCCGATCGTCGGGGGTAAGCACGAGCAGTACTTC
CASSPIVGGKHEQYF
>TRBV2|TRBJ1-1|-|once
TGTGCCAGCAGCTGGGACTCTGAAGCTTTCTTT
CASSWDSEAFF
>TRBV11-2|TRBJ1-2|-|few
TGTGCCAGCAGCTTAGGGAGCTATGGCTACACCTTC
CASSLGSYGYTF
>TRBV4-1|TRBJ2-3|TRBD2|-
TGCGCCAGCAGCCAAGCCGGGGGGGTAATCCCCACAGATACGCAGTATTTT
CASSQAGGVIPTDTQYF
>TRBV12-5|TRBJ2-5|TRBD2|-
TGTGCTAGTGGTTTGGTCCCTAGCGGTGGAGAGACCCAGTACTTC
CASGLVPSGGETQYF
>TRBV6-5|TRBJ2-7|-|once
TGTGCCAGCAGTTCCCCCGACAGGTCGTACTACGAGCAGTACTTC
CASSSPDRSYYEQYF
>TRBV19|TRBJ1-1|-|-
TGTGCCAGTACCCAATTAGGGACAACCGGCCACTGGGGAGCTTTCTTT
CASTQLGTTGHWGAFF
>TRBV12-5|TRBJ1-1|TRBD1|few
TGTGCTAGTGGTTTGGAAACGGCCGACAGGGGGAACACTGAAGCTTTCTTT
CASGLETADRGNTEAFF
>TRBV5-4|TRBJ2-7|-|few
TGTGCCAGCAGCCCGACGGGACACGCCGGAGAGCAGTACTTC
CASSPTGHAGEQYF
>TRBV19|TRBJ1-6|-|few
TGTGCCAGTACGGAGGGAGACAATTCACCCCTCCACTTT
CASTEGDNSPLHF
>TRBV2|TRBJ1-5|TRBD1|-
TGTGCCAGCAGGACGACAGGGCCGGGCGATCAGCCCCAGCATTTT
CASRTTGPGDQPQHF
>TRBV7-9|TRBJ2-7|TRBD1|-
TGTGCCAGCACCAAAATGACAGGGGGCGATTACGAGCAGTACTTC
CASTKMTGGDYEQYF
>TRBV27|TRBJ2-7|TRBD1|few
TGTGCCAGCAGTCCATCCTGGACAGGGACCTACGAGCAGTACTTC
CASSPSWTGTYEQYF
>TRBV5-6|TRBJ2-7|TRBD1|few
TGTGCCAGCAGCTCGGGGACAGGGGGTGTCTACGAGCAGTACTTC
CASSSGTGGVYEQYF
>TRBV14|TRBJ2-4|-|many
TGTGCCAGCGAATTACCCGGAGAAAACATTCAGTACTTC
CASELPGENIQYF
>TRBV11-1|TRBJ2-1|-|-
TGTGCCAGCAGAAGTGGCGGGGGCGCTGACAATGAGCAGTTCTTC
CASRSGGGADNEQFF
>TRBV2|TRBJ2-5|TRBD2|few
TGTGCCAGCAGGGCCCCAACGGGAGGGCCCGGGGCCCAGTACTTC
CASRAPTGGPGAQYF
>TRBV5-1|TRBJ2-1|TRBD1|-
TGCGCCAGCAGTCCAGGTGGGACAGCTGATCGATTGTCCACCTACAATGAGCAGTTCTTC
CASSPGGTADRLSTYNEQFF
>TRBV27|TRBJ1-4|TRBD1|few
TGTGCCACCAGACAGGGCGTGGGAGAAAAACTGTTTTTT
CATRQGVGEKLFF
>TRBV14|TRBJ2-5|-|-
TGTGCCAGCAGTCCCTATAGGGGCTTTGGTTCACAAGAGACCCAGTACTTC
CASSPYRGFGSQETQYF
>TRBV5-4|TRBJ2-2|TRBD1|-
TGTGCCAGCAGCCCGGGACAGGGGGTGAACACCGGGGAGCTGTTTTTT
CASSPGQGVNTGELFF
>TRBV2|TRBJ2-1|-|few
TGTGCCAGCAGACTTAGCCGCAATGAGCAGTTCTTC
CASRLSRNEQFF
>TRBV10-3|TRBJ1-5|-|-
TGTGCCAGCAGTTACCTACAGTATAGCAATCAGCCCCAGCATTTT
CASSYLQYSNQPQHF
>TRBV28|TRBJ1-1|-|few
TGTGCCAGCAGTTCCCCTATTCGGACAGAAGCTTTCTTT
CASSSPIRTEAFF
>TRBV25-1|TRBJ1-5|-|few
TGTGCCAGCAGTGACAGGGATCAGCCCCAGCATTTT
CASSDRDQPQHF
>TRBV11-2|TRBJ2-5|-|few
TGTGCCAGCAGCTCACTCCAGGGGACCCAGTACTTC
CASSSLQGTQYF
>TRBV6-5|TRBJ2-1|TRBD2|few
TGTGCCAGCACGGCGGGGGGGCGGCACAATGAGCAGTTCTTC
CASTAGGRHNEQFF
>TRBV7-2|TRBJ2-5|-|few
TGTGCCAGCAGCTCCACGGAGACGACCAAGACCCAGTACTTC
CASSSTETTKTQYF
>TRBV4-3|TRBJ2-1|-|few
TGCGCCAGCAGCCCGGAGGGGCGGGACTACAATGAGCAGTTCTTC
CASSPEGRDYNEQFF
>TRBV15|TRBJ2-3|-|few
TGTGCCACCAGCGCATCCTCTAGCGTCGGCACAGATACGCAGTATTTT
CATSASSSVGTDTQYF
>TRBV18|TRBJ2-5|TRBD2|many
TGTGCCAGCTCACCAGACCAGCGGGGGGCCGCGGAGACCCAGTACTTC
CASSPDQRGAAETQYF
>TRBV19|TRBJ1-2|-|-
TGTGCCAGTAGTATATTCGACAGGAATTATGGCGGCTATGGCTACACCTTC
CASSIFDRNYGGYGYTF
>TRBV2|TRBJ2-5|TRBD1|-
TGTGCCAGCAGTGAGGGCGGGCAGGGGGCGTTTTCGGAGACCCAGTACTTC
CASSEGGQGAFSETQYF
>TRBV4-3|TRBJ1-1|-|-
TGCGCCAGCAGCCAAGCGGACAGGAACACTGAAGCTTTCTTT
CASSQADRNTEAFF